What follows are 30 T cell receptor beta chains derived from one specimen sequenced in a study of chemoradiotherapy in HPV16-positive cancers. Repertoires were generated with immunoSEQ multiplex PCR, while TCRdb's copy carries only in-frame clones and drops some. The sample lists roughly 12,000 clones, 55% to 70% occurring once. This material was acquired from a patient who underwent chemoradiotherapy. The receptor source for this set is a human donor with HPV-associated anogenital cancer.

This clone came up a few times. This chain connects TRBV5-1 to TRBJ2-7, with D uncertain. The ends were cut back, 2 bases at V and 6 bases at J, with 6 bases in the middle. The CDR3 sequence is 11 residues long. The V gene's germline CDR1 is SGHRS and CDR2 YFSETQ. The DNA for the CDR3 is TGCGCCAGCAGCTTTGGAGCCGAGCAGTACTTC. Residues: CASSFGAEQYF.

The V call is TRBV7-9, the J call TRBJ1-1, with D unclear. Germline V CDR1 and CDR2: SEHNR, FQNEAQ (reference sequence). The length of the CDR3 is 15 residues. Trimming shortened V by 1 base and J by 0 bases, and 9 bases separated the two germline ends. This CDR3 reads CASSLGSTMNTEAFF. Written as DNA, the CDR3 is TGTGCCAGCAGCTTAGGCAGCACAATGAACACTGAAGCTTTCTTT.

This clone was seen a handful of times. V is TRBV7-2 and J is TRBJ2-7, with 9 bases aligning to TRBD1. The CDR3 is 15 amino acids. Germline trimming cut 3 bases from V and 5 bases from J; bases unmatched to any gene: 8. Germline V gene sequence: CDR1 SGHTA, CDR2 FQGNSA. CDR3: CASSFNRDRVHEQYF. The CDR3 region has the DNA TGTGCCAGCAGCTTCAACCGGGACAGGGTACACGAGCAGTACTTC.

This chain joins TRBV7-9 and TRBJ2-2; the match to TRBD2 covers 12 bases. The CDR3 runs 14 residues. Trimming cost V 5 bases and J 6 bases; bases outside gene matches: 1. Germline V gene data show CDR1 as SEHNR and CDR2 as FQNEAQ (reference sequence). The CDR3 loop is CASSRLAGAGELFF. The CDR3 bases are TGTGCCAGCAGCCGACTAGCGGGGGCCGGGGAGCTGTTTTTT.

This clone was seen only a few times. This CDR3 reads CASSPLQGAKEGYTF. In DNA form, the CDR3 reads TGTGCCAGCAGTCCCCTACAGGGGGCGAAGGAGGGCTACACCTTC. J is TRBJ1-2 and V is TRBV6-5, with 9 positions matching TRBD1. The J segment lost 8 bases and the V segment lost 5 bases, leaving 12 bases of the junction unmatched. This CDR3 is built from 15 residues. Germline CDR1 reads MNHEY; CDR2 reads SVGAGI.

This clone was seen just once. The CDR3 DNA follows: TGTGCCAGCAGCTTGGAGTCAGGGGGCCTCTACGAGCAGTACTTC. Protein sequence: CASSLESGGLYEQYF. This rearrangement joins TRBV5-4 to TRBJ2-7; 8 bases fit TRBD1. V lost 0 bases and J lost 3; bases outside the gene matches: 5. This CDR3 is built from 15 residues. Looked up from germline, CDR1 is SGHNT and CDR2 is YYREEE (reference sequence).

J is TRBJ1-5 and V is TRBV5-6, with TRBD1 matching over 9 bases. V was pared by 3 bases and J by 7 bases, with 2 bases of the junction left unmatched. In germline, CDR1 is SGHDT, CDR2 YYEEEE. CDR3 length equals 13 residues. CDR3 loop: CASSSDRGQPQHF. The CDR3, as DNA: TGTGCCAGCAGCTCAGACAGGGGGCAGCCCCAGCATTTT. Supplemented by reference TRBV5-6 and TRBJ1-5, the full variable domain reads DAGVTQSPTHLIKTRGQQVTLRCSPKSGHDTVSWYQQALGQGPQFIFQYYEEEERQRGNFPDRFSGHQFPNYSSELNVNALLLGDSALYLCASSSDRGQPQHFGDGTRLSIL.

This clone was seen a handful of times. The V call is TRBV30, the J call TRBJ1-2, with TRBD1 matching 7 bases. The CDR3 consists of 13 residues. Germline CDR1 is GTSNPN and CDR2 is SVGIG (reference sequence). V was clipped by 3 bases and J by 4 bases; unmatched bases: 5. CDR3 sequence (DNA): TGTGCCTGGAGACAGGGGCGAAGCTATGGCTACACCTTC. Protein sequence: CAWRQGRSYGYTF.

The J gene is TRBJ1-1, the V gene TRBV18, with TRBD1 as a possible D gene (6 bases). Trimming took 2 bases from V and 3 from J, leaving 10 bases between them. The CDR3 runs to 14 residues. Germline V gene lookup returns CDR1 KGHSH and CDR2 LQKENI. CDR3 in DNA: TGTGCCAGCTCACCAGGGGGGCGTGACACTGAAGCTTTCTTT. Translation: CASSPGGRDTEAFF.

V and J are TRBV5-1 and TRBJ2-7; 8 bases match TRBD1. After removal of 0 bases from V and 4 bases from J, the junction contained 9 bases not matched to a gene. The CDR3 covers 16 residues. Germline V gene lookup returns CDR1 SGHRS and CDR2 YFSETQ. The CDR3 nucleotides are TGCGCCAGCAGCTTGGACCCCGGGACAGGTATTTACGAGCAGTACTTC. Amino acid sequence: CASSLDPGTGIYEQYF.

The chain combines TRBV11-3 with TRBJ2-5; D perhaps matches TRBD2 (6 bases). In germline, CDR1 is SGHNT, CDR2 YENEEA. V lost 3 bases and J lost 4, with 9 bases in between. The CDR3 runs to 13 residues. CDR3 loop: CASSLTSRETQYF. In nucleotides, the CDR3 is TGTGCCAGCAGCTTGACTAGTCGAGAGACCCAGTACTTC.

The V and J genes are TRBV4-2 and TRBJ2-3, with D perhaps assigned TRBD1 or TRBD2 (5 bases each). The CDR3 contains 17 residues. The germline CDR1 and CDR2 sequences are LGHNA and YNFKEQ. Trimming stripped 0 bases from V and 2 bases from J, with 15 bases between. For the CDR3, the DNA is TGTGCCAGCAGCCAAGACCGCATCGGGGCCCTCACAGATACGCAGTATTTT. Protein product: CASSQDRIGALTDTQYF.

This chain links TRBV11-2 with TRBJ2-7; 9 nucleotides line up with TRBD1. CDR3 size: 17 residues. The ends lost 5 bases at V and 2 bases at J; junction bases unmatched: 13. Per the germline V gene, CDR1 is SGHAT and CDR2 is FQNNGV. This chain's CDR3 is CASSIRDPGQGTYEQYF. The CDR3, as DNA: TGTGCCAGCAGCATCAGGGACCCGGGACAGGGTACCTACGAGCAGTACTTC.

CDR3: CASSVDGTGQNYGYTF. The CDR3 DNA follows: TGTGCCAGCAGCGTAGACGGGACAGGACAAAACTATGGCTACACCTTC. This chain connects TRBV9 to TRBJ1-2; 8 positions agree with TRBD1. Trimming cost V 0 bases and J 2 bases; bases outside gene matches: 6. The CDR3 extends over 16 amino acids. The V gene's germline CDR1 is SGDLS and CDR2 YYNGEE.

The J gene is TRBJ2-7, the V gene TRBV28, with 7 bases lining up with TRBD1. The CDR3 sequence is 15 residues long. Germline V lookup: CDR1 MDHEN, CDR2 SYDVKM. The junction had 10 bases not matched to a gene; V was cut back by 6 bases and J by 2 bases. The CDR3 reads CASRRDRAATYEQYF. For the CDR3, the DNA is TGTGCCAGCAGAAGAGACAGGGCGGCCACCTACGAGCAGTACTTC.

V and J are TRBV21-1 and TRBJ2-7; the D call TRBD1 from the table was never checked on the DNA. TRBV21-1 constitutes a pseudogene. The CDR3 spans 14 residues. In DNA, the CDR3 is TGTGCCAGCATCAACAGGGGGTTCTCCTACGAGCAGTACTTC. This translates into CASINRGFSYEQYF.

V is TRBV28 and J is TRBJ1-2; no clear D. V gave up 1 base and J gave up 6 bases, with 9 bases separating them. Germline V gene data show CDR1 as MDHEN and CDR2 as SYDVKM. The CDR3 covers 13 residues. Here the CDR3 reads CASSLYPRNGYTF. The CDR3 DNA follows: TGTGCCAGCAGTTTATACCCGCGGAATGGCTACACCTTC.

The rearrangement joins TRBV2 to TRBJ2-7; no definite D call. The CDR3 totals 19 residues. Trimming stripped 5 bases from V and 2 bases from J, with 28 bases between. Germline CDR1 is SNHLY and CDR2 is FYNNEI. In nucleotides, the CDR3 is TGTGCCAGCAGTAGGCTTCCCAGGCCCTTAGGAAGGATTCCCTACGAGCAGTACTTC. This translates into CASSRLPRPLGRIPYEQYF. Variable domain in full (rest from reference TRBV2 and TRBJ2-7): EPEVTQTPSHQVTQMGQEVILRCVPISNHLYFYWYRQILGQKVEFLVSFYNNEISEKSEIFDDQFSVERPDGSNFTLKIRSTKLEDSAMYFCASSRLPRPLGRIPYEQYFGPGTRLTVT.

This clone was detected only a few times. V and J are TRBV5-1 and TRBJ1-1; D may be TRBD1 (6 bases). This CDR3 spans 13 amino acids. Between the trimmed V and J ends, which lost 0 bases and 11 bases, there was a span of 14 bases. CDR1 SGHRS and CDR2 YFSETQ come from the germline V gene. CDR3 loop: CASSLEGRTVAFF. Written as DNA, the CDR3 is TGCGCCAGCAGCTTGGAGGGGCGGACAGTTGCTTTCTTT. Variable domain in full (rest from reference TRBV5-1 and TRBJ1-1): KAGVTQTPRYLIKTRGQQVTLSCSPISGHRSVSWYQQTPGQGLQFLFEYFSETQRNKGNFPGRFSGRQFSNSRSEMNVSTLELGDSALYLCASSLEGRTVAFFGQGTRLTVV.

This clone was observed a handful of times. The chain has TRBV5-4 and TRBJ1-2; 8 nucleotides match TRBD1. Germline assignment: CDR1 SGHNT and CDR2 YYREEE (reference sequence). The trim removed 0 bases at V and 5 bases at J, leaving 3 bases unmatched. The CDR3 covers 14 residues. The CDR3 DNA reads TGTGCCAGCAGCTTGGGGACAGGGAGTTATGGCTACACCTTC. Encoded protein: CASSLGTGSYGYTF.

This chain connects TRBV2 to TRBJ2-1; the match to TRBD1 covers 8 bases. V lost 4 bases to trimming and J lost 0 bases; unmatched junction nucleotides: 2. The CDR3 has 15 amino acids. Germline V gene data show CDR1 as SNHLY and CDR2 as FYNNEI. As DNA, the CDR3 is TGTGCCAGCAGTGGGACAGGGAGCTCCTACAATGAGCAGTTCTTC. It encodes CASSGTGSSYNEQFF. Complete variable domain (other parts from reference TRBV2 and TRBJ2-1): EPEVTQTPSHQVTQMGQEVILRCVPISNHLYFYWYRQILGQKVEFLVSFYNNEISEKSEIFDDQFSVERPDGSNFTLKIRSTKLEDSAMYFCASSGTGSSYNEQFFGPGTRLTVL.

The chain combines TRBV29-1 with TRBJ2-5; D is unresolved. This CDR3 has 12 residues. Germline V gene lookup returns CDR1 SQVTM and CDR2 ANQGSEA. V lost 8 bases and J lost 5, with 15 bases in between. As DNA, the CDR3 is TGCAGCTTTTTTGGCGGAGCGGAGACCCAGTACTTC. Residues: CSFFGGAETQYF.

The chain uses TRBV29-1 and TRBJ1-2, with a tentative D call TRBD1 (5 bases). Per germline, CDR1 SQVTM and CDR2 ANQGSEA. CDR3 size: 13 residues. V was pared by 7 bases and J by 6 bases, with 18 bases between. The CDR3 DNA is TGCAGCGCCCGGGACGCAGGGAGAAATGGCTACACCTTC. As protein: CSARDAGRNGYTF.

The chain carries TRBV11-2 and TRBJ2-6, with D maybe TRBD1 (6 bases). This CDR3 has 19 amino acids. From germline, CDR1 is SGHAT and CDR2 FQNNGV. The V and J ends lost 5 bases and 4 bases respectively, with 24 bases between them. CDR3 bases: TGTGCCAGCAGCCCCGTAGGGGGTAACCTTGATAGGGGGGCCAACGTCCTGACTTTC. This codes for CASSPVGGNLDRGANVLTF.

This clone was seen just once. The chain combines TRBV6-5 with TRBJ1-3, with a weak D call TRBD1 (5 bases). V was cut by 11 bases and J by 0 bases, with 14 bases left in between. The CDR3 has 14 amino acids. Germline V lookup: CDR1 MNHEY, CDR2 SVGAGI. The CDR3 loop is CAGLSGSSGNTIYF. The CDR3 coding sequence is TGTGCCGGACTCTCAGGGTCCTCTGGAAACACCATATATTTT.

This clone came up a few times. The rearrangement joins TRBV5-8 to TRBJ1-5; the match to TRBD1 covers 8 bases. Per the germline V gene, CDR1 is SGHTS and CDR2 is YDEGEE. This CDR3 is 15 amino acids long. J lost 2 bases, V lost 4 bases, and 5 bases had no gene match. CDR3 in DNA: TGTGCCAGCAGCCCAGGGGGCGCCGGCAATCAGCCCCAGCATTTT. It is translated as CASSPGGAGNQPQHF.

CDR3 residues: CASSPGPNNEQFF. The CDR3 DNA sequence: TGTGCCAGCAGCCCAGGTCCTAACAATGAGCAGTTCTTC. This sequence joins TRBV11-3 and TRBJ2-1; D is uncertain. This CDR3 is built from 13 residues. Germline assignment: CDR1 SGHNT and CDR2 YENEEA. V gave up 5 bases and J gave up 5 bases, with 10 bases separating them.

The chain combines TRBV7-9 with TRBJ2-2; 8 bases match TRBD1. V dropped 5 bases and J dropped 4; count of bases not matched to a gene: 6. This CDR3 spans 15 amino acids. CDR1 is SEHNR and CDR2 is FQNEAQ in the germline V gene (reference sequence). CDR3 region: CASSTGGRVTGELFF. In nucleotides, the CDR3 is TGTGCCAGCAGCACAGGGGGAAGGGTCACCGGGGAGCTGTTTTTT.

This clone came up a few times. This sequence joins TRBV28 and TRBJ2-3, with TRBD2 matching 11 bases. The CDR3 extends over 14 amino acids. V was clipped by 6 bases and J by 5 bases; unmatched bases: 4. In germline, CDR1 is MDHEN, CDR2 SYDVKM. The CDR3 loop is CASRLAGAGDTQYF. The CDR3 DNA reads TGTGCCAGCAGACTAGCGGGGGCGGGAGATACGCAGTATTTT. The complete variable domain, with remaining parts taken from reference TRBV28 and TRBJ2-3, reads DVKVTQSSRYLVKRTGEKVFLECVQDMDHENMFWYRQDPGLGLRLIYFSYDVKMKEKGDIPEGYSVSREKKERFSLILESASTNQTSMYLCASRLAGAGDTQYFGPGTRLTVL.

V usage is TRBV19 and J usage is TRBJ2-7; D possibly corresponds to TRBD1 (5 bases). The germline V gene encodes CDR1 LNHDA and CDR2 SQIVND (reference sequence). The CDR3 has 16 amino acids. The V and J ends lost 3 bases and 2 bases respectively, with 17 bases between them. The DNA for the CDR3 is TGTGCCAGTAGTATCGATTTCGGGTCCAGGGCCTACGAGCAGTACTTC. This translates into CASSIDFGSRAYEQYF.